This T cell receptor (beta chain) was identified during a study of response to subunit inactivated influenza vaccine. General observations from the study: Authors suggested seasonal influenza vaccinations each recruit few new T cells.

MiXCR was run by TCRdb on the RT-PCR reads, yielding one entry per CDR3 protein. The sample lists hundreds of thousands of distinct CDR3 sequences; 15% to 20% were seen once. The V and J ends lost 5 bases and 6 bases respectively, with 11 bases between them. CDR1 MNHNY and CDR2 SVGAGI come from the germline V gene (reference sequence). CDR3 length: 12 residues. In regard to this clonotype: The antigen is not known.

The sequence was obtained from a man between 45 and 60 years old who received an inactivated influenza vaccine. Sequencing used PBMCs from blood, obtained more than 4 days after vaccination. The rearrangement joins TRBV6-6 to TRBJ2-7; D not certain. The CDR3 DNA is TGTGCCAGCAGTCCCGGTTTAGTCGAGCAGTACTTC. Protein: CASSPGLVEQYF.